This TCR beta chain was captured in a study of HIV-infected children after antiretroviral therapy interruption. Turning to the study itself: Recorded EBV and CMV exposure existed for most children.

Treatment here: PENTA 11 planned treatment interruption arm or continuous ART arm. At least 24 weeks of at least three-drug ART, in children 2 to 15 years. The table lists this clonotype with a few counts. Its antigen remains unidentified. General study results and limits: Naive CD4+ CDR3 sharing between time points fell after interruption began.

CDR3 length: 13 residues. The germline V and J ends were trimmed by 3 bases and 0 bases, with 3 bases remaining between them. Germline loops: CDR1 MNHNS, CDR2 SASEGT. Unique molecular identifiers were included in an RNA-based 3' RACE TCR library. MiXCR, applied by TCRdb to the 3' RACE reads, yields one record per CDR3 protein. The table records about 86,000 distinct CDR3 sequences, around 6.9% of them present only once. This sequence joins TRBV6-1 and TRBJ1-5; D unresolved. The receptor comes from a pool of human donors with HIV. Sequencing used CD45RA+ CD4+ T cells from PBMCs, pooled from several time points, obtained from a donor given antiretroviral therapy, either interrupted or continuous. The subset denotes: naive CD4+ CD45RA+ CD45RO- T cells. The CDR3 bases are TGTGCCAGCAGTGAGCATAGCAATCAGCCCCAGCATTTT. Its protein is CASSEHSNQPQHF.